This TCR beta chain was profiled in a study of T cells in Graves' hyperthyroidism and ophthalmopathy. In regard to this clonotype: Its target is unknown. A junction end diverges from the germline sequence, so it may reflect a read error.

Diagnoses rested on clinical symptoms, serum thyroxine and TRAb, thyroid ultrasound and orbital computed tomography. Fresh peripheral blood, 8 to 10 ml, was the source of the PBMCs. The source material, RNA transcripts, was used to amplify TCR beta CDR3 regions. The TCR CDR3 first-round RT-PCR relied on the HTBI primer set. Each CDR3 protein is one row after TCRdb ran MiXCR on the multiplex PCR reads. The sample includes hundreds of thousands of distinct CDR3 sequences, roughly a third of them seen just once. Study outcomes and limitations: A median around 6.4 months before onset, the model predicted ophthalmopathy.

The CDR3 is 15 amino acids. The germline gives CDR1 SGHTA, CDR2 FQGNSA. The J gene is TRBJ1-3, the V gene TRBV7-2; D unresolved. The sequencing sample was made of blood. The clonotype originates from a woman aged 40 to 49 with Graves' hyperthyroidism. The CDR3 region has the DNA TGTGCCAGCAGCCCGACGGGTTACTCTGGAAACATCATATATTTT. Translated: CASSPTGYSGNIIYF.